One and the same sample provided the 27 T cell receptor beta chains below, sequenced in a study of blood T cell repertoires in COVID-19. Sequenced by immunoSEQ multiplex PCR; TCRdb stores in-frame clones only, minus some. The top ten hold less than 7.5% of the sample, which has around 100,000 clones, roughly 87% seen once. Sequenced: peripheral blood. Receptors originate from a woman aged 55-69 years with acute or convalescent COVID-19.

The chain joins TRBV19 to TRBJ2-5; the D gene is possibly TRBD1 (6 bases). V was cut by 4 bases and J by 1 base, with 13 bases left in between. The CDR3 sequence is 15 residues long. CDR1 is LNHDA and CDR2 is SQIVND in the germline V gene (reference sequence). CDR3 DNA: TGTGCCAGTAGTAGAACCGGGACACCCCAAGAGACCCAGTACTTC. Amino acids: CASSRTGTPQETQYF. Variable domain in full (rest from reference TRBV19 and TRBJ2-5): DGGITQSPKYLFRKEGQNVTLSCEQNLNHDAMYWYRQDPGQGLRLIYYSQIVNDFQKGDIAEGYSVSREKKESFPLTVTSAQKNPTAFYLCASSRTGTPQETQYFGPGTRLLVL.

V gene TRBV5-1 combines with J gene TRBJ1-3; no definite D call. V lost 0 bases, J lost 0 bases, and 7 bases lay in between. The CDR3 loop spans 15 amino acids. The germline V gene encodes CDR1 SGHRS and CDR2 YFSETQ. CDR3 loop: CASSLEDTSGNTIYF. DNA of the CDR3: TGCGCCAGCAGCTTGGAAGACACCTCTGGAAACACCATATATTTT.

The chain uses TRBV18 and TRBJ1-2; D possibly corresponds to TRBD1 (5 bases). This CDR3 is 15 amino acids long. The V and J ends lost 2 bases and 3 bases respectively, with 13 bases between them. Germline-derived CDR1 and CDR2 are KGHSH and LQKENI. The CDR3 nucleotides are TGTGCCAGCTCACCAATTGGCAGGGAAGACTATGGCTACACCTTC. It translates to CASSPIGREDYGYTF. Looking up the rest from reference TRBV18 and TRBJ1-2 gives the full variable domain: NAGVMQNPRHLVRRRGQEARLRCSPMKGHSHVYWYRQLPEEGLKFMVYLQKENIIDESGMPKERFSAEFPKEGPSILRIQQVVRGDSAAYFCASSPIGREDYGYTFGSGTRLTVV.

The chain couples TRBV11-3 to TRBJ2-5, with unresolved D. V was pared by 3 bases and J by 4 bases, with 6 bases between. The CDR3 is made up of 12 amino acids. The germline V gene has CDR1 SGHNT and CDR2 YENEEA. In nucleotides, the CDR3 is TGTGCCAGCAGCTTCACCAGAGAGACCCAGTACTTC. This gives the protein CASSFTRETQYF.

The rearrangement links TRBV6-5 to TRBJ1-2; TRBD1 matches 7 bases. The CDR3 runs 14 residues. With V trimmed by 7 bases and J by 6 bases, 11 bases remained unmatched. Germline-derived CDR1 and CDR2 are MNHEY and SVGAGI. The CDR3 region is CASTAGQPIDGYTF. The CDR3 region has the DNA TGTGCCAGCACGGCGGGACAGCCGATTGATGGCTACACCTTC.

This clone showed up just a few times. V and J are TRBV5-8 and TRBJ1-1, with TRBD1 as a possible D gene (6 bases). V was clipped by 5 bases and J by 1 base, with 12 bases between them. The CDR3 loop spans 14 amino acids. Germline CDR1 and CDR2: SGHTS and YDEGEE. CDR3 loop: CASSWLRGNTEAFF. The CDR3 nucleotides are TGTGCCAGCAGTTGGCTCAGGGGGAACACTGAAGCTTTCTTT. The full variable domain, rest sourced from reference TRBV5-8 and TRBJ1-1, is EAGVTQSPTHLIKTRGQQATLRCSPISGHTSVYWYQQALGLGLQFLLWYDEGEERNRGNFPPRFSGRQFPNYSSELNVNALELEDSALYLCASSWLRGNTEAFFGQGTRLTVV.

The chain has TRBV19 and TRBJ1-5, with TRBD1 matching 7 bases. The CDR3 runs 16 residues. The germline gives CDR1 LNHDA, CDR2 SQIVND (reference sequence). Trimming cost V 3 bases and J 1 base; bases outside gene matches: 6. The CDR3 spells CASSILGTASNQPQHF. The CDR3 DNA is TGTGCCAGTAGTATCCTAGGGACAGCCAGCAATCAGCCCCAGCATTTT.

The rearrangement uses TRBV3-1 (or the pseudogene TRBV3-2) and TRBJ2-3, with D uncertain. Germline CDR1 reads LGHDT; CDR2 reads YNNKEL (reference sequence). The CDR3 loop spans 16 amino acids. Trimming removed 5 bases at V and 0 bases at J, with 15 bases between. This chain's CDR3 is CASSSRLVTSTDTQYF. The CDR3 region has the DNA TGTGCCAGCAGCTCCCGACTGGTTACTAGCACAGATACGCAGTATTTT.

This rearrangement joins TRBV19 to TRBJ1-1; D might be TRBD1 (5 bases). The CDR3 loop spans 14 amino acids. V lost 6 bases and J lost 5, with 16 bases in between. Germline loops: CDR1 LNHDA, CDR2 SQIVND (reference sequence). The CDR3 DNA reads as TGTGCCAGTAGGAAGGACACGCTGAGAACTGAAGCTTTCTTT. The encoded protein is CASRKDTLRTEAFF.

The chain links TRBV6-5 to TRBJ2-3; 7 bases match TRBD2. Losses at the gene ends were 6 bases for V and 6 bases for J; bases not matched to a gene: 6. Germline assignment: CDR1 MNHEY and CDR2 SVGAGI. CDR3 length: 13 amino acids. In DNA form, the CDR3 reads TGTGCCAGCAGACAGGACGGGAGGGATACGCAGTATTTT. Amino acids: CASRQDGRDTQYF.

The CDR3 protein is CAWSVHPQGEQYV. The CDR3 DNA sequence: TGTGCCTGGAGTGTACACCCACAGGGCGAGCAGTACGTC. The rearrangement uses TRBV30 and TRBJ2-7, with D maybe TRBD1 (6 bases). CDR1 is GTSNPN and CDR2 is SVGIG in the germline V gene (reference sequence). The CDR3 is made up of 13 amino acids. Trimming removed 0 bases at V and 6 bases at J, with 12 bases between.

This CDR3 is CASSPVEGAQDEQFF. CDR3 in DNA: TGTGCCAGCAGTCCCGTTGAGGGGGCGCAGGATGAGCAGTTCTTC. The rearrangement uses TRBV2 and TRBJ2-1; 7 positions match TRBD1. The V gene's germline CDR1 is SNHLY and CDR2 FYNNEI. CDR3 length: 15 residues. The junction had 12 bases not matched to a gene; V was cut back by 5 bases and J by 8 bases.

The chain uses TRBV2 and TRBJ1-1; D is undetermined. Germline V gene sequence: CDR1 SNHLY, CDR2 FYNNEI. The CDR3 length is 13 residues. Trimming took off 3 bases at V and 0 bases at J, with 5 bases between the two ends. The CDR3 loop is CASSERMNTEAFF. The CDR3 DNA is TGTGCCAGCAGTGAGCGGATGAACACTGAAGCTTTCTTT.

This chain links TRBV28 with TRBJ2-7; the D gene is possibly TRBD2 (6 bases). The CDR3 covers 14 residues. The ends were cut back, 3 bases at V and 2 bases at J, with 11 bases in the middle. Germline CDR1 reads MDHEN; CDR2 reads SYDVKM. CDR3 nucleotides: TGTGCCAGCAGTTTTATGCGGGACCCCTACGAGCAGTACTTC. Encoded protein: CASSFMRDPYEQYF.

The chain has TRBV19 and TRBJ1-5; D gene unclear. Germline CDR1 reads LNHDA; CDR2 reads SQIVND (reference sequence). Trimming removed 2 bases from V and 4 bases from J, with 6 bases in between. The CDR3 sequence is 13 residues long. For the CDR3, the DNA is TGTGCCAGTAGTATATCCGTTAATCAGCCCCAGCATTTT. The encoded protein is CASSISVNQPQHF.

The genes are TRBV30 and TRBJ2-1, with D uncertain. CDR1 GTSNPN and CDR2 SVGIG come from the germline V gene (reference sequence). Trimming removed 2 bases at V and 16 bases at J, with 21 bases between. The CDR3 is 13 residues long. The chain's CDR3 is CAWSPEITHPPFF. The CDR3 DNA sequence: TGTGCCTGGAGTCCGGAGATTACTCATCCCCCCTTCTTC.

The chain combines TRBV2 with TRBJ1-1, with D possibly TRBD1 on 5 matching bases. Germline CDR1 and CDR2: SNHLY and FYNNEI. Trimming removed 4 bases at V and 0 bases at J, with 12 bases between. This CDR3 is built from 15 residues. This CDR3 reads CASSGKSGMNTEAFF. The CDR3 DNA reads TGTGCCAGCAGTGGGAAGTCAGGGATGAACACTGAAGCTTTCTTT.

This clone was detected once. J is TRBJ1-1 and V is TRBV7-8; TRBD1 aligns across 8 bases. CDR1 is SGHVS, CDR2 FQNEAQ, per germline. V lost 5 bases, J lost 1 base, and 12 bases stayed unmatched. There are 17 residues in the CDR3. The CDR3 DNA sequence: TGTGCCAGCAGCCCGCACAGGGGGTCGTTTGGGAACACTGAAGCTTTCTTT. Its translation is CASSPHRGSFGNTEAFF.

This clone was counted only a few times. In DNA form, the CDR3 reads TGCGCCAGCAGCTTGTCTTCAGCGGGAGTGGGCGAGCAGTACGTC. Translated, it gives CASSLSSAGVGEQYV. The chain employs TRBV5-1 and TRBJ2-7, with TRBD2 matching 8 bases. Germline-derived CDR1 and CDR2 are SGHRS and YFSETQ. Germline trimming cut 1 base from V and 6 bases from J; bases unmatched to any gene: 9. CDR3 size: 15 residues.

CDR3 sequence reads: CASSQDPTGYEQYF. Here the CDR3 DNA reads TGTGCCAGCAGCCAAGATCCGACAGGGTACGAGCAGTACTTC. The genes are TRBV3-1 (or the pseudogene TRBV3-2) and TRBJ2-7; 7 nucleotides agree with TRBD1. The V and J ends lost 0 bases and 4 bases, in that order; junction bases with no gene match: 3. Germline CDR1 is LGHDT and CDR2 is YNNKEL (reference sequence). The CDR3 sequence is 14 residues long.

The chain joins TRBV30 to TRBJ2-1; 8 bases agree with TRBD2. The V gene's germline CDR1 is GTSNPN and CDR2 SVGIG (reference sequence). The CDR3 runs 15 residues. Trimming at V came to 4 bases and at J to 0 bases, leaving 5 bases not matched to a gene. The CDR3 loop is CAWMAGGASYNEQFF. The CDR3 DNA sequence: TGTGCCTGGATGGCGGGAGGAGCCTCCTACAATGAGCAGTTCTTC.

This chain's CDR3 is CASQGYTEAFF. CDR3 sequence (DNA): TGTGCCAGCCAGGGGTACACTGAAGCTTTCTTT. V and J are TRBV11-2 and TRBJ1-1, with D perhaps matching TRBD1 (6 bases). Per germline, CDR1 SGHAT and CDR2 FQNNGV. There are 11 residues in the CDR3. The V gene lost 8 bases and the J gene lost 3 bases, with 7 bases spanning the gap.

V gene TRBV19 combines with J gene TRBJ2-3; possibly TRBD2 for D (5 bases). V lost 5 bases and J 5 bases, leaving 11 bases between the germline ends. From germline, CDR1 is LNHDA and CDR2 SQIVND (reference sequence). This CDR3 has 13 residues. For the CDR3, the DNA is TGTGCCAGTAGTTCGGTCGCGGGAGATACGCAGTATTTT. Its translation is CASSSVAGDTQYF. Using reference TRBV19 and TRBJ2-3 for the parts outside the CDR3, the full variable domain is DGGITQSPKYLFRKEGQNVTLSCEQNLNHDAMYWYRQDPGQGLRLIYYSQIVNDFQKGDIAEGYSVSREKKESFPLTVTSAQKNPTAFYLCASSSVAGDTQYFGPGTRLTVL.

V gene TRBV19 combines with J gene TRBJ2-7, with TRBD1 matching 8 bases. CDR3 length equals 14 residues. Germline CDR1 LNHDA, CDR2 SQIVND (reference sequence). V was pared by 5 bases and J by 5 bases, with 8 bases of the junction left unmatched. CDR3 in amino acids: CASSYQGARNEQYF. Written as DNA, the CDR3 is TGTGCCAGTAGTTATCAGGGGGCAAGGAACGAGCAGTACTTC.

The chain couples TRBV7-8 to TRBJ2-7; a possible D gene is TRBD2 (6 bases). Looked up from germline, CDR1 is SGHVS and CDR2 is FQNEAQ. Trimming pared 1 base from V and 2 bases from J, leaving 12 bases between. This CDR3 spans 15 amino acids. The CDR3 region is CASSLGRRTTYEQYF. CDR3 nucleotide sequence: TGTGCCAGCAGCTTAGGCAGGCGGACTACCTACGAGCAGTACTTC.

This chain joins TRBV6-5 and TRBJ2-7; 12 positions match TRBD1. This CDR3 comprises 15 residues. The germline CDR1 and CDR2 sequences are MNHEY and SVGAGI. The junction had 10 bases not matched to a gene; V was cut back by 6 bases and J by 7 bases. This CDR3 reads CASRNGGQGAKEQYV. CDR3 DNA: TGTGCCAGCAGGAATGGGGGACAGGGGGCGAAGGAGCAGTACGTC.

The chain employs TRBV6-5 and TRBJ2-7, with D possibly matching TRBD1 (6 bases). V was pared by 5 bases and J by 7 bases, with 12 bases between. CDR3 length equals 12 residues. Germline-derived CDR1 and CDR2 are MNHEY and SVGAGI. CDR3 sequence: CASSLLRGEQYF. In DNA form, the CDR3 reads TGTGCCAGCAGTCTCTTAAGGGGGGAGCAGTACTTC.